This record covers a single T cell receptor (beta chain). Per germline, CDR1 GTSNPN and CDR2 SVGIG (reference sequence). With 4 bases clipped from V and 2 bases from J, the junction kept 15 bases outside the gene matches. The CDR3 covers 19 residues. Recruits, aged roughly 18 to 90 years, lived in 24 US areas. Symptom resolution, clearance, or two negative PCRs marked the recovered donors of Cohort 3. Sequencing was performed with immunoSEQ multiplex PCR; in TCRdb, only in-frame clones are kept and a portion is missing. The sample records approximately 150,000 clones, around four fifths being singletons. The source of the sample is a study of blood T cell repertoires in COVID-19. Overall study: Sites across the United States, Italy and Spain contributed samples from acute and convalescent COVID-19. Sources were T cells, B-cell-depleted T cells, or PBMCs; the material itself was cDNA or gDNA.

The clonotype was recovered from a woman between 40 and 50 years old who had recovered from COVID-19. The rearrangement joins TRBV30 to TRBJ1-5; 12 nucleotides agree with TRBD1. Source material: PBMCs or T cells enriched from blood (not recorded which). CDR3 protein: CAWTSAGTGGILGNQPQHF. The CDR3, as DNA: TGTGCCTGGACCTCCGCCGGGACAGGGGGCATTTTGGGCAATCAGCCCCAGCATTTT.